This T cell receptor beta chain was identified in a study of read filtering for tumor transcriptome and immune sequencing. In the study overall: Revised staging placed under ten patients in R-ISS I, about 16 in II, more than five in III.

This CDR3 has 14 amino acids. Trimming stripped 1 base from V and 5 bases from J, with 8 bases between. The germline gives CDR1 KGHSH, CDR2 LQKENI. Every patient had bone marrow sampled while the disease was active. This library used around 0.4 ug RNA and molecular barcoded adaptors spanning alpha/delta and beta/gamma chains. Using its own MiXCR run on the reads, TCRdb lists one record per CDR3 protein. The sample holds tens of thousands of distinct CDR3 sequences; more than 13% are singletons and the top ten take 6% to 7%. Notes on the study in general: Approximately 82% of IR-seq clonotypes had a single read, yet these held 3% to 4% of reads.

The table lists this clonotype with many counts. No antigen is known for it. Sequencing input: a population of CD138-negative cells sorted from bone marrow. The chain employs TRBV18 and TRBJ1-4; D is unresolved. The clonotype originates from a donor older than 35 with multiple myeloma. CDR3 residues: CASSPQTGNEKLFF. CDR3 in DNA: TGTGCCAGCTCACCACAGACTGGGAATGAAAAACTGTTTTTT.